One and the same sample provided the 10 T cell receptor beta chains below, sequenced in a study of PD-L1 blockade in urothelial cancer (dated 2017 in TCRdb). Library method: the immunoSEQ multiplex PCR assay. Entries here come from immuneACCESS through TCRdb and include only in-frame sequences with V and J called. Some clones fail to appear in such tables; in the studies checked, an unresolved V gene covers under half of the shortfall, and the cause of the remainder is unknown. This sample comprises approximately 100,000 clones, 91% of them detected only once. The ten largest clonotypes hold around 0.92% of the sample. Sequencing was performed on PBMCs, taken around atezolizumab (anti-PD-L1) treatment. Source of these receptors: a woman aged 80 or older with urothelial cancer.

This clone was seen only once. The genes are TRBV7-3 and TRBJ1-2; D call uncertain. This CDR3 has 13 residues. V was shortened by 1 base and J by 8 bases, with 11 bases between the two germline ends. From germline, CDR1 is SGHTA and CDR2 FQGTGA. The CDR3 bases are TGTGCCAGCAGCTTAAATTACGCGGAGGGCTACACCTTC. Residues: CASSLNYAEGYTF.

V is TRBV19 and J is TRBJ2-7; D is uncertain. Trimming shortened V by 4 bases and J by 2 bases, and 12 bases separated the two germline ends. Germline assignment: CDR1 LNHDA and CDR2 SQIVND (reference sequence). This CDR3 is built from 14 residues. The CDR3 protein is CASSTLAETYEQYF. The CDR3 DNA sequence: TGTGCCAGTAGTACTTTAGCCGAGACCTACGAGCAGTACTTC.

The chain has TRBV7-8 and TRBJ1-5, with 9 bases fitting TRBD1. Germline lookup yields CDR1 SGHVS and CDR2 FQNEAQ. The CDR3 totals 14 residues. V lost 6 bases to trimming and J lost 6 bases; unmatched junction nucleotides: 6. The CDR3 is CASRRTGGGQPQHF. CDR3 DNA sequence: TGTGCCAGCAGAAGAACAGGGGGCGGTCAGCCCCAGCATTTT. Variable domain in full (rest from reference TRBV7-8 and TRBJ1-5): GAGVSQSPRYKVAKRGQDVALRCDPISGHVSLFWYQQALGQGPEFLTYFQNEAQLDKSGLPSDRFFAERPEGSVSTLKIQRTQQEDSAVYLCASRRTGGGQPQHFGDGTRLSIL.

This clone was found once. The rearrangement links TRBV2 to TRBJ1-4; 10 positions match TRBD1. This CDR3 comprises 15 residues. Germline V gene data show CDR1 as SNHLY and CDR2 as FYNNEI. Trimming at V came to 4 bases and at J to 7 bases, leaving 6 bases not matched to a gene. The CDR3 reads CASSGPGQGLEKLFF. The DNA of the CDR3 is TGTGCCAGCAGTGGGCCGGGACAGGGGCTTGAAAAACTGTTTTTT. Using reference TRBV2 and TRBJ1-4 for the parts outside the CDR3, the full variable domain is EPEVTQTPSHQVTQMGQEVILRCVPISNHLYFYWYRQILGQKVEFLVSFYNNEISEKSEIFDDQFSVERPDGSNFTLKIRSTKLEDSAMYFCASSGPGQGLEKLFFGSGTQLSVL.

The V call is TRBV7-3, the J call TRBJ2-2; 10 positions agree with TRBD2. J lost 13 bases, V lost 6 bases, and 11 bases had no gene match. CDR1 and CDR2 from the germline V gene are SGHTA and FQGTGA. The CDR3 spans 14 residues. This chain's CDR3 is CASSPSGLAPGLFF. The CDR3 nucleotides read TGTGCCAGCAGTCCCTCGGGACTAGCGCCCGGGCTGTTTTTT.

V is TRBV4-2 and J is TRBJ2-5; 8 bases align to TRBD2. Trimming removed 2 bases from V and 4 bases from J; junction bases left unmatched: 12. The CDR3 spans 17 residues. Per germline, CDR1 LGHNA and CDR2 YNFKEQ. As DNA, the CDR3 is TGTGCCAGCAGCCAAACTTCCCTGAAGCGGGAGAGAGAGACCCAGTACTTC. This gives the protein CASSQTSLKRERETQYF.

This clone has just one count. The chain couples TRBV2 to TRBJ1-2; possibly TRBD1 for D (6 bases). Trimming took 6 bases from V and 8 from J, leaving 22 bases between them. CDR3 length: 15 amino acids. Per germline, CDR1 SNHLY and CDR2 FYNNEI. CDR3 amino acids: CASRSAQGLLVGYTF. For the CDR3, the DNA is TGTGCCAGCAGGAGCGCTCAGGGGTTGCTTGTCGGCTACACCTTC.

The chain is built from TRBV28 and TRBJ2-7, with 8 positions matching TRBD2. This CDR3 region has 14 residues. V lost 7 bases, J lost 3 bases, and 8 bases stayed unmatched. Germline CDR1 and CDR2: MDHEN and SYDVKM. CDR3 sequence (DNA): TGTGCCAGCAACCCGACTAGCGCAAGCTACGAGCAGTACTTC. It codes for CASNPTSASYEQYF.

The rearrangement joins TRBV7-2 to TRBJ2-1; 12 positions agree with TRBD2. V lost 2 bases to trimming and J lost 4 bases; unmatched junction nucleotides: 9. Per the germline V gene, CDR1 is SGHTA and CDR2 is FQGNSA. The CDR3 loop spans 18 amino acids. CDR3 sequence: CASSLRPLAGGKYNEQFF. CDR3 DNA: TGTGCCAGCAGCTTACGCCCCCTAGCGGGAGGGAAATACAATGAGCAGTTCTTC.

Comments on this clone: The junction does not match germline at one end; this may be a read error. The V call is TRBV27, the J call TRBJ2-7, with 7 bases matching TRBD1. From germline, CDR1 is MNHEY and CDR2 SMNVEV (reference sequence). This CDR3 region has 16 residues. The CDR3 coding sequence is TGTGCCAGCAGCTTATCGCTGGGACAGAGTGTCTACGAGCAGTACTTC. Translating gives CASSLSLGQSVYEQYF.